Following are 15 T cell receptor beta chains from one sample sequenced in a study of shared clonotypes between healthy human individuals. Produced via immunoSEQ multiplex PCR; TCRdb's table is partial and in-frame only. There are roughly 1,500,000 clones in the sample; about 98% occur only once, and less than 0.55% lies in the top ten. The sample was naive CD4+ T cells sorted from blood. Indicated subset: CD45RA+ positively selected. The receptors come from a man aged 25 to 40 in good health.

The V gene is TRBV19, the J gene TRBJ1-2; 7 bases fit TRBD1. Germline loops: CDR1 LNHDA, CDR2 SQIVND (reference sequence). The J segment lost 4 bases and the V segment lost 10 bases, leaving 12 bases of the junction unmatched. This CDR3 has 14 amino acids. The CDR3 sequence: CATSTGDRLYGYTF. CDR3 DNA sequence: TGTGCCACCTCCACTGGGGACAGACTCTATGGCTACACCTTC.

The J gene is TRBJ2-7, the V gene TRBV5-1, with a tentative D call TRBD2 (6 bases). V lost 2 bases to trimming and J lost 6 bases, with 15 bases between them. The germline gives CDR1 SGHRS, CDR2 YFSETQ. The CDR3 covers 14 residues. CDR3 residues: CASSLGGFPSEQYF. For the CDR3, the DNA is TGCGCCAGCAGCTTAGGAGGGTTTCCGAGCGAGCAGTACTTC.

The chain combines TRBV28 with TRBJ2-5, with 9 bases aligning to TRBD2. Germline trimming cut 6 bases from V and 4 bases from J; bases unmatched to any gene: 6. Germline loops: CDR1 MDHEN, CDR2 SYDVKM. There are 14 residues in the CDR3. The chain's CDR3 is CASRVLAGAETQYF. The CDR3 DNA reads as TGTGCCAGCAGAGTCTTAGCGGGAGCAGAGACCCAGTACTTC.

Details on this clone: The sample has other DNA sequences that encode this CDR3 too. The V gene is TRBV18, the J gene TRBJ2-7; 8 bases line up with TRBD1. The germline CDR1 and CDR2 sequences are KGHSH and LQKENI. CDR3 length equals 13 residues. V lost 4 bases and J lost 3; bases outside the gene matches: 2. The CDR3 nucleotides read TGTGCCAGCTCACTAGGACAGGGCTACGAGCAGTACTTC. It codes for CASSLGQGYEQYF.

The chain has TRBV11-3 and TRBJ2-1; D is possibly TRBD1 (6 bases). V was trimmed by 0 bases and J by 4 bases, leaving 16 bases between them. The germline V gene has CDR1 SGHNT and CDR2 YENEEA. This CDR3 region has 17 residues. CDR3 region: CASSLDRRGRGYNEQFF. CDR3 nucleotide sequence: TGTGCCAGCAGCTTAGATCGACGCGGCAGGGGATACAATGAGCAGTTCTTC.

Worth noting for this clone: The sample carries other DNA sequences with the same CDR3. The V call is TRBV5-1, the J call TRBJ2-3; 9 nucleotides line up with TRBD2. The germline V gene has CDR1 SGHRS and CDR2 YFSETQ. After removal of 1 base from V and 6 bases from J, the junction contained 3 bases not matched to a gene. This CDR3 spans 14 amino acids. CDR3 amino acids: CASSLLLAGDTQYF. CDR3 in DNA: TGCGCCAGCAGCTTGCTGCTAGCGGGGGATACGCAGTATTTT.

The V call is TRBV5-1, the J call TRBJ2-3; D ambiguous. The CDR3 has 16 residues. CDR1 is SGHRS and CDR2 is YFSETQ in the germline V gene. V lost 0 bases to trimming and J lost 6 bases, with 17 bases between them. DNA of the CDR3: TGCGCCAGCAGCTTGGGGGCCCTGTCAGTGACGGATACGCAGTATTTT. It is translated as CASSLGALSVTDTQYF.

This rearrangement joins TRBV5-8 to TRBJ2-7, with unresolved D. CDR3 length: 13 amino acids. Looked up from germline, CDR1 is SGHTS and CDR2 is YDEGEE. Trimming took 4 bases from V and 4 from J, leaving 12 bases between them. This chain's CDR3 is CASSRFRWYEQYF. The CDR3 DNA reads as TGTGCCAGCAGCCGTTTCAGATGGTACGAGCAGTACTTC.

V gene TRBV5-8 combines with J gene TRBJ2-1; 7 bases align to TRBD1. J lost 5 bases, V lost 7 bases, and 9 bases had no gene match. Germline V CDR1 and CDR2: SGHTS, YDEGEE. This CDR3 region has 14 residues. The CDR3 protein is CASAPWTGDNEQFF. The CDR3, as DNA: TGTGCCAGCGCCCCGTGGACAGGAGACAATGAGCAGTTCTTC.

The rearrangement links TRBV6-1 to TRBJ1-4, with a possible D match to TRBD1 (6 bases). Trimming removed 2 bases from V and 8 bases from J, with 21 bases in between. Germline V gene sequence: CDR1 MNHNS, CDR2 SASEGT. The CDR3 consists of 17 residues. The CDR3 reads CASSEFPGALSYEKLFF. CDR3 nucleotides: TGTGCCAGCAGTGAATTTCCGGGGGCATTATCCTACGAAAAACTGTTTTTT.

The CDR3 nucleotides read TGTGCCAGCAGTGACTCGGCGGGCAATCAGCCCCAGCATTTT. Translated: CASSDSAGNQPQHF. V usage is TRBV6-4 and J usage is TRBJ1-5; D call uncertain. Germline values: CDR1 MRHNA, CDR2 SNTAGT. With 0 bases removed from V and 2 bases from J, the gap between germline ends came to 5 bases. The CDR3 covers 14 residues.

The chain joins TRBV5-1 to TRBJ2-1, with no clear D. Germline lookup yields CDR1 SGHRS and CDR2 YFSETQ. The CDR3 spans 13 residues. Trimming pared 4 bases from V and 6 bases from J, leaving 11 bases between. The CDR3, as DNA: TGCGCCAGCAGCGTACCTGGGGTCAATGAGCAGTTCTTC. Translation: CASSVPGVNEQFF.

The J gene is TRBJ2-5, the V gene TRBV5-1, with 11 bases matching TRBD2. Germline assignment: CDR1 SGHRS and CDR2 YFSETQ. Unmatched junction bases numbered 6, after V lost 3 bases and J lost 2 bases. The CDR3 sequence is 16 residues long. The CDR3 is CASSWGLADLQETQYF. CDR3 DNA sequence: TGCGCCAGCAGCTGGGGACTAGCGGACCTACAAGAGACCCAGTACTTC.

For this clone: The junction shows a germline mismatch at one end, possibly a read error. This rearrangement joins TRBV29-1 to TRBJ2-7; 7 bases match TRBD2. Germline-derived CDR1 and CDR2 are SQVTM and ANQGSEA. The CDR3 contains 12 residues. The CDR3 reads CSAAGGDRIFLF. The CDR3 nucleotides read TGCAGCGCTGCTGGGGGGGATCGCATTTTTTTATTC.

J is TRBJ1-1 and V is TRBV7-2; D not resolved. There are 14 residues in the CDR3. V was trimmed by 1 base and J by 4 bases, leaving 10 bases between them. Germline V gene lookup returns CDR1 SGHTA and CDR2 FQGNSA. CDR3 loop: CASSLVAGSTEAFF. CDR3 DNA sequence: TGTGCCAGCAGCTTAGTCGCGGGGAGCACTGAAGCTTTCTTT.